A selection of T cell receptor beta chains follows, all from one sample in a study of shared clonotypes between healthy human individuals. Clones were sequenced by immunoSEQ multiplex PCR, and TCRdb holds only the in-frame ones, with some missing. The data show around 1.4 million clones, with around 98.5% seen just once and 0.3% to 0.45% held by the top ten. Sequencing was carried out using naive CD4+ T cells sorted from blood. The receptors were sampled from a man aged 25-40 years in good health. CDR3s include the opening cysteine and the closing phenylalanine or tryptophan. A D gene is named only where the DNA matches it firmly. Clone size is shown for a subset of rows, as once, few, many or a class of expanded clone.

cdr3_nt cdr3_aa clone_size j_call v_call d_call cdr3_length
TGTGCCTGGAGACCAGGGACCTACGAGCAGTACTTC CAWRPGTYEQYF . TRBJ2-7 TRBV30 . 12
TGCGCCAGCAGCGTCAACCGAGGAGGGGTGTCCTACGAGCAGTACTTC CASSVNRGGVSYEQYF . TRBJ2-7 TRBV5-1 . 16
TGCGCCAGCAGCTTGCAAGCGGGTAGCACAGATACGCAGTATTTT CASSLQAGSTDTQYF . TRBJ2-3 TRBV5-1 . 15
TGTGCCAGCAGCTTCCCCGGGGGACAAGAGACCCAGTACTTC CASSFPGGQETQYF . TRBJ2-5 TRBV7-9 . 14
TGTGCCAGCAGCCCTCCCCCTAGCGGGAAAACGTACACTGAGCAGTTCTTC CASSPPPSGKTYTEQFF . TRBJ2-1 TRBV7-3 TRBD2 17
TGTGCCAGCAGGCATAAGCACACCGGGGAGCTGTTTTTT CASRHKHTGELFF . TRBJ2-2 TRBV6-6 . 13
TGTGCCAGCAGTTTATTTGGTTACGGGACTAATGAAAAACTGTTTTTT CASSLFGYGTNEKLFF . TRBJ1-4 TRBV28 . 16
TGTGCCAGCAGTGTCATTAGCGGGAAAAGCTCCTACAATGAGCAGTTCTTC CASSVISGKSSYNEQFF . TRBJ2-1 TRBV2 TRBD2 17
TGTGCCAGCAGCTTAGGTCTAGCGGGAGGTATTGATACGCAGTATTTT CASSLGLAGGIDTQYF . TRBJ2-3 TRBV7-2 TRBD2 16
TGTGCCAGCAGTTTTAGCGGGAGTACCTACGAGCAGTACTTC CASSFSGSTYEQYF . TRBJ2-7 TRBV28 TRBD2 14
TGTGCCAGTAGTTTTCGGACAGGGGGCAAGGGATTTCAGCCCCAGCATTTT CASSFRTGGKGFQPQHF . TRBJ1-5 TRBV19 TRBD1 17
TGTGCCAGCAGCGGCGGGGACAGCCCTAGCACAGATACGCAGTATTTT CASSGGDSPSTDTQYF . TRBJ2-3 TRBV13 . 16
TGTGCCAGCCGAACAGACCTAACTACGGAGCAGTTCTTC CASRTDLTTEQFF . TRBJ2-1 TRBV6-1 . 13
TGTGCCAGCAGCTTCGGCAGCACAGATACGCAGTATTTT CASSFGSTDTQYF . TRBJ2-3 TRBV7-9 . 13
TGTGCCATCAGAGCCGGGACCCACACAGATACGCAGTATTTT CAIRAGTHTDTQYF once TRBJ2-3 TRBV10-3 . 14
TGTGCCAGCAGCCCCCAGGGTCGTCAGACCTACGAGCAGTACTTC CASSPQGRQTYEQYF . TRBJ2-7 TRBV9 . 15
TGTGCCAGCAGCGACGACAGGGGGACAGATACGCAGTATTTT CASSDDRGTDTQYF . TRBJ2-3 TRBV14 TRBD1 14
TGCGCCAGCACCCGGACAGGGAATGAAAAACTGTTTTTT CASTRTGNEKLFF . TRBJ1-4 TRBV5-1 TRBD1 13
TGCGCCAGCAGCTTGGGCCCCCTCGGACAGGAGGGAGCTTTCTTT CASSLGPLGQEGAFF . TRBJ1-1 TRBV5-1 TRBD1 15
TGTGCCACCAACCGGCAGGGGGGGGAGACCCAGTACTTC CATNRQGGETQYF . TRBJ2-5 TRBV6-5 . 13
TGTGCCAGCAGCTTAGTCCCAGCGGGGATACAAGAGACCCAGTACTTC CASSLVPAGIQETQYF . TRBJ2-5 TRBV11-2 TRBD2 16
TGTGCCAGTAGTGAAAGACAGGGGGGGAACATTCAGTACTTC CASSERQGGNIQYF . TRBJ2-4 TRBV19 TRBD1 14
TGCAGCGTTGAGGGGGGCTACACCTTC CSVEGGYTF few TRBJ1-2 TRBV29-1 . 9
TGTGCCAGCAGCTTAATGGGACAGAACACAGATACGCAGTATTTT CASSLMGQNTDTQYF . TRBJ2-3 TRBV13 TRBD1 15
TGCGCCAGCAGCTCGGGTCCAGGGATCTACGAGCAGTACTTC CASSSGPGIYEQYF . TRBJ2-7 TRBV5-1 . 14
TGTGCCAGCAGTCCCAATCCCGTCTATGAGCAGTTCTTC CASSPNPVYEQFF . TRBJ2-1 TRBV27 . 13
TGTGCCAGCAGTGATCTAGCGGGAGGGATCTCTGGGGCCAACGTCCTGACTTTC CASSDLAGGISGANVLTF . TRBJ2-6 TRBV2 TRBD2 18
TGTGCCATCAGTGAGGGGGTGTTAACTAATGAAAAACTGTTTTTT CAISEGVLTNEKLFF . TRBJ1-4 TRBV10-3 . 15
TGTGCCAGCAGTCTCAGGAGGCTTCAGCCCCAGCATTTT CASSLRRLQPQHF . TRBJ1-5 TRBV27 . 13
TGTGCCAGCAGATTGGGACTACCCGCAGAACCGTTCTTC CASRLGLPAEPFF . TRBJ2-1 TRBV28 TRBD2 13
TGTGCCAGCAGCTTATACAGGGGAATGGCCACTGAAGCTTTCTTT CASSLYRGMATEAFF . TRBJ1-1 TRBV11-2 TRBD1 15
TGCAGCGTCCGCCGATATCCTAGCGGGAGCGAAGGGGGCAATGAGCAGTTCTTC CSVRRYPSGSEGGNEQFF . TRBJ2-1 TRBV29-1 TRBD2 18
TGTGCCAGCGGCCGGGGAATGGGACAGTTGGAGACCCAGTACTTC CASGRGMGQLETQYF . TRBJ2-5 TRBV28 TRBD1 15
TGTGCCAGCACACGGGTTGCGTTGCCAGAAATCTACACCTTC CASTRVALPEIYTF . TRBJ1-2 TRBV6-1 . 14
TGCGCCAGCAGCCCCGGACAGGGGGCCTACGAGCAGTACTTC CASSPGQGAYEQYF . TRBJ2-7 TRBV5-1 TRBD1 14